Below, 21 T cell receptor beta chains from the same sample are listed, as sequenced in a study of neurological immune-mediated disorders. TCRdb itself ran the 5' RACE reads through MiXCR, one entry per CDR3 protein. The sample consists of around 69,000 distinct CDR3 sequences, 4.5% of them appearing once. Sequencing used PBMCs. All receptors derive from a man in his thirties or forties with multiple sclerosis.

The CDR3 DNA reads as TGTGCCACCAGCAGAGGGGTTAAGGCAGGCACAGCCAAAAACATTCAGTACTTC. It codes for CATSRGVKAGTAKNIQYF. This chain connects TRBV15 to TRBJ2-4; no clear D gene. CDR3 length: 18 residues. CDR1 and CDR2 from the germline V gene are LNHNV and YYDKDF (reference sequence). Trimming stripped 1 base from V and 0 bases from J, with 16 bases between. The entire variable domain, with the rest obtained from reference TRBV15 and TRBJ2-4, is as follows: DAMVIQNPRYQVTQFGKPVTLSCSQTLNHNVMYWYQQKSSQAPKLLFHYYDKDFNNEADTPDNFQSRRPNTSFCFLDIRSPGLGDTAMYLCATSRGVKAGTAKNIQYFGAGTRLSVL.

This clonotype was picked up many times. The chain carries TRBV11-2 and TRBJ2-1; D gene uncertain. The CDR3 has 15 amino acids. V was cut by 0 bases and J by 0 bases, with 6 bases left in between. Germline loops: CDR1 SGHAT, CDR2 FQNNGV. CDR3 DNA sequence: TGTGCCAGCAGCTTAGAGGGGTTCTCCTACAATGAGCAGTTCTTC. Amino acids: CASSLEGFSYNEQFF.

This chain uses TRBV6-4 with TRBJ1-2; 9 nucleotides match TRBD1. V was clipped by 6 bases and J by 8 bases; unmatched bases: 7. The CDR3 has 13 residues. Per the germline V gene, CDR1 is MRHNA and CDR2 is SNTAGT. The CDR3 is CASSRDRDGGYTF. CDR3 nucleotides: TGTGCCAGCAGCCGGGACAGGGATGGAGGCTACACCTTC.

The chain carries TRBV7-2 and TRBJ2-1, with 10 bases identical to TRBD2. Losses at the gene ends were 5 bases for V and 14 bases for J; bases not matched to a gene: 6. This CDR3 is built from 12 residues. The V gene's germline CDR1 is SGHTA and CDR2 FQGNSA. For the CDR3, the DNA is TGTGCCAGCAGCCTACTAGCGGGGAGGGAGTTCTTC. It codes for CASSLLAGREFF.

The sample holds many counts of this clonotype. This chain connects TRBV6-6 to TRBJ1-2, with unresolved D. The V end lost 6 bases, the J end lost 8 bases, and 19 bases lay between the germline ends. The length of the CDR3 is 14 residues. Per the germline V gene, CDR1 is MNHNY and CDR2 is SVGAGI (reference sequence). The CDR3 is CASSGLRGDGGYTF. The CDR3 DNA sequence: TGTGCCAGCAGCGGCCTCCGGGGTGACGGAGGCTACACCTTC.

The chain employs TRBV20-1 and TRBJ2-2; D may be TRBD2 (7 bases). The length of the CDR3 is 14 residues. V shed 0 bases and J shed 6 bases, with 11 bases lying between them. The germline CDR1 and CDR2 sequences are DFQATT and SNEGSKA (reference sequence). CDR3 protein: CSARERGGPGELFF. The DNA for the CDR3 is TGCAGTGCTAGAGAAAGGGGGGGGCCCGGGGAGCTGTTTTTT.

This clonotype was picked up many times. This chain uses TRBV4-1 with TRBJ1-3; the match to TRBD1 covers 7 bases. The CDR3 runs to 15 residues. The germline gives CDR1 MGHRA, CDR2 YSYEKL. Trimming removed 1 base from V and 0 bases from J; junction bases left unmatched: 0. This CDR3 is CASSQGTGSGNTIYF. CDR3 bases: TGCGCCAGCAGCCAAGGGACAGGCTCTGGAAACACCATATATTTT.

This clonotype was observed at least ten times. This chain uses TRBV20-1 with TRBJ2-1; 7 bases fit TRBD1. Germline-derived CDR1 and CDR2 are DFQATT and SNEGSKA (reference sequence). Losses at the gene ends were 4 bases for V and 1 base for J; bases not matched to a gene: 4. The CDR3 runs to 14 residues. Here the CDR3 DNA reads TGCAGTGCTAACTCGGGACAGTCCTACAATGAGCAGTTCTTC. It specifies CSANSGQSYNEQFF.

This clonotype was counted many times. This chain links TRBV3-1 with TRBJ2-1; D gene unclear. Germline V lookup: CDR1 LGHDT, CDR2 YNNKEL (reference sequence). The CDR3 runs 15 residues. V shed 4 bases and J shed 3 bases, with 13 bases lying between them. CDR3 residues: CASSPLPRLYNEQFF. In DNA form, the CDR3 reads TGTGCCAGCAGCCCGCTCCCCAGGCTCTACAATGAGCAGTTCTTC.

This clonotype was detected ten times or more. V gene TRBV14 combines with J gene TRBJ2-1; 10 positions match TRBD1. The CDR3 contains 14 residues. The ends lost 4 bases at V and 6 bases at J; junction bases unmatched: 3. Germline V gives CDR1 SGHDN, CDR2 FVKESK. This CDR3 is CASSPRDRGNEQFF. CDR3 coding DNA: TGTGCCAGCAGCCCGCGGGACAGGGGCAATGAGCAGTTCTTC.

This clonotype was recorded many times. The rearrangement links TRBV5-1 to TRBJ2-6; TRBD2 might be the D (6 bases). Germline CDR1 SGHRS, CDR2 YFSETQ. The V and J ends lost 0 bases and 2 bases respectively, with 9 bases between them. The CDR3 spans 16 residues. The CDR3: CASSLAGSAGANVLTF. CDR3 nucleotides: TGCGCCAGCAGCTTGGCCGGGAGCGCTGGGGCCAACGTCCTGACTTTC. Variable domain in full (rest from reference TRBV5-1 and TRBJ2-6): KAGVTQTPRYLIKTRGQQVTLSCSPISGHRSVSWYQQTPGQGLQFLFEYFSETQRNKGNFPGRFSGRQFSNSRSEMNVSTLELGDSALYLCASSLAGSAGANVLTFGAGSRLTVL.

The chain combines TRBV3-1 with TRBJ1-1; D not certain. V was trimmed by 2 bases and J by 7 bases, leaving 8 bases between them. The CDR3 spans 12 residues. Germline V CDR1 and CDR2: LGHDT, YNNKEL (reference sequence). CDR3 coding DNA: TGTGCCAGCAGCCAACCTTACGGTGAAGCTTTCTTT. Translated: CASSQPYGEAFF. Supplemented by reference TRBV3-1 and TRBJ1-1, the full variable domain reads DTAVSQTPKYLVTQMGNDKSIKCEQNLGHDTMYWYKQDSKKFLKIMFSYNNKELIINETVPNRFSPKSPDKAHLNLHINSLELGDSAVYFCASSQPYGEAFFGQGTRLTVV.

This clonotype occurred many times. The rearrangement links TRBV5-1 to TRBJ2-2, with D perhaps matching TRBD1 (5 bases). CDR3 size: 17 residues. The germline V gene has CDR1 SGHRS and CDR2 YFSETQ. V lost 0 bases to trimming and J lost 1 base, with 13 bases between them. The CDR3 protein is CASSLVVLTGNTGELFF. CDR3 bases: TGCGCCAGCAGCTTGGTGGTACTTACAGGGAACACCGGGGAGCTGTTTTTT.

The genes are TRBV20-1 and TRBJ1-5; 7 bases are shared with TRBD1. There are 15 residues in the CDR3. The germline V gene has CDR1 DFQATT and CDR2 SNEGSKA (reference sequence). With V trimmed by 5 bases and J by 2 bases, 9 bases remained unmatched. CDR3: CSALDRVQGNQPQHF. The CDR3, as DNA: TGCAGTGCTCTCGACAGGGTTCAGGGCAATCAGCCCCAGCATTTT.

This clonotype came up many times. The chain's CDR3 is CASSRDRGALRYGYTF. CDR3 coding DNA: TGCGCCAGCAGCCGGGACAGGGGGGCATTACGCTATGGCTACACCTTC. The rearrangement joins TRBV4-1 to TRBJ1-2, with 11 bases identical to TRBD1. The CDR3 runs 16 residues. V shed 4 bases, J shed 4 bases, and the junction held 8 bases outside the gene matches. Germline V gives CDR1 MGHRA, CDR2 YSYEKL.

This clonotype has at least ten counts. This chain uses TRBV5-1 with TRBJ2-5; D might be TRBD1 or TRBD2, each matching 5 bases. Germline V lookup: CDR1 SGHRS, CDR2 YFSETQ. With 0 bases removed from V and 4 bases from J, the gap between germline ends came to 10 bases. CDR3 length: 14 amino acids. In nucleotides, the CDR3 is TGCGCCAGCAGCTTGGGGGGGAACGGAGAGACCCAGTACTTC. Translated, it gives CASSLGGNGETQYF.

This clonotype was seen ten or more times. The CDR3 protein is CSARRGAGGMNTEAFF. CDR3 DNA: TGCAGTGCTAGACGCGGGGCAGGGGGCATGAACACTGAAGCTTTCTTT. The chain combines TRBV20-1 with TRBJ1-1; TRBD1 agrees at 8 bases. With 2 bases clipped from V and 0 bases from J, the junction kept 8 bases outside the gene matches. Germline V gene lookup returns CDR1 DFQATT and CDR2 SNEGSKA (reference sequence). This CDR3 contains 16 residues.

At least ten counts were recorded for this clonotype. The chain links TRBV5-1 to TRBJ2-5, with D unclear. This CDR3 spans 15 amino acids. Between the trimmed V and J ends, which lost 3 bases and 4 bases, there was a span of 16 bases. Germline-derived CDR1 and CDR2 are SGHRS and YFSETQ. The CDR3 is CASSSTQGRRETQYF. CDR3 in DNA: TGCGCCAGCAGCTCAACTCAAGGACGGAGAGAGACCCAGTACTTC.

In its sample, this clonotype was seen many times. The V gene is TRBV5-1, the J gene TRBJ2-3; no reliable D call. Trimming took 2 bases from V and 5 from J, leaving 3 bases between them. CDR1 is SGHRS and CDR2 is YFSETQ in the germline V gene. The CDR3 totals 11 residues. CDR3: CASSFGDTQYF. In DNA form, the CDR3 reads TGCGCCAGCAGCTTCGGAGATACGCAGTATTTT.

At least ten counts were recorded for this clonotype. The J gene is TRBJ1-1, the V gene TRBV6-2 or TRBV6-3; D not resolved. Trimming stripped 5 bases from V and 7 bases from J, with 8 bases between. Germline-derived CDR1 and CDR2 are MNHEY and SVGEGT. The CDR3 contains 11 residues. CDR3 in DNA: TGTGCCAGCAGTGTTGGGGTTGAAGCTTTCTTT. This sequence encodes CASSVGVEAFF.

This clonotype was picked up many times. The rearrangement uses TRBV5-1 and TRBJ2-3; TRBD1 matches at 10 bases. Germline assignment: CDR1 SGHRS and CDR2 YFSETQ. This CDR3 contains 15 residues. The V and J ends lost 0 bases and 4 bases, in that order; junction bases with no gene match: 2. CDR3 sequence (DNA): TGCGCCAGCAGCTTGGGGACAGGGGGATCAGATACGCAGTATTTT. It codes for CASSLGTGGSDTQYF.